What follows describes a single T cell receptor beta chain. What this receptor recognizes is not known. No quality values exist for individual bases; no much larger clone is one base distant. The CDR3 runs 14 residues from the cysteine to the phenylalanine. The entry retains the CDR3 DNA only, 42 bases that are in frame from base 1. CDR1 and CDR2, looked up from the germline V gene, are MGHRA and YSYEKL. Relative to germline, V is 0 bases shorter and J is 7 bases shorter, with 13 bases between their ends. To prepare the library, RT-PCR was applied. Instrument on record: NextSeq 550. The public reads were reprocessed in TCRdb via fastp at Q25 and MiXCR, keeping in-frame beta chains. Identical CDR3 protein sequences are pooled into one entry, listed with their most common genes and DNA. The sample yields about a million distinct CDR3 sequences; about 20% were counted once. The biggest ten clones account for under 6.5% of the sample.

These data are taken from a study of patients and donors after allogeneic stem cell transplantation (dated by TCRdb to between 2020 and 2021). The chain is assembled from TRBV4-1 and TRBJ2-7; TRBD1 is a weak D gene call, 6 bases matching. The sequence was obtained from a human donor who was either an allogeneic HSCT recipient or a stem cell or donor lymphocyte infusion donor (not recorded which). It is not recorded whose cells these are; they may come from a transplant donor. The sequencing input was blood, either unsorted or a sorted T cell fraction (not recorded which). In nucleotides, the sequence is TGCGCCAGCAGCCAAGACAGGGGTCTTGGAGAGCAGTACTTC. Translated, this gives CASSQDRGLGEQYF.